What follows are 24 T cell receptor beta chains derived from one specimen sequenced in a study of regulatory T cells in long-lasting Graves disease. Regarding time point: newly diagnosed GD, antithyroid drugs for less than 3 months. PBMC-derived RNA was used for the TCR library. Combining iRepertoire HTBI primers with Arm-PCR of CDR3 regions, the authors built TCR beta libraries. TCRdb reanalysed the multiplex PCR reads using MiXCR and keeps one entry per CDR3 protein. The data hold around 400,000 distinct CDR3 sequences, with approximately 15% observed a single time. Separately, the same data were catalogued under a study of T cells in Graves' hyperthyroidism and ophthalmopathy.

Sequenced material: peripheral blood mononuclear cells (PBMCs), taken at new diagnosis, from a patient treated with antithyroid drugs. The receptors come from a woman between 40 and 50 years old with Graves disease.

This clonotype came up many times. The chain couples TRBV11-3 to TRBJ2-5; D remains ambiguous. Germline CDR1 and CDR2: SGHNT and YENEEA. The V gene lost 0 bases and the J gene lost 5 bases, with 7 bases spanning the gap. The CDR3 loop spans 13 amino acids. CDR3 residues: CASSLESGETQYF. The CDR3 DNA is TGTGCCAGCAGCTTAGAATCGGGTGAGACCCAGTACTTC.

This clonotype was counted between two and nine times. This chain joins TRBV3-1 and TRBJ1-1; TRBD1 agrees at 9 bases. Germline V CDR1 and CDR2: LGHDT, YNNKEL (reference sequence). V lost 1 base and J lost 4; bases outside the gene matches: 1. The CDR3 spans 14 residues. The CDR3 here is CASSQAQGATEAFF. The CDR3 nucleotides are TGTGCCAGCAGCCAAGCACAGGGGGCCACTGAAGCTTTCTTT.

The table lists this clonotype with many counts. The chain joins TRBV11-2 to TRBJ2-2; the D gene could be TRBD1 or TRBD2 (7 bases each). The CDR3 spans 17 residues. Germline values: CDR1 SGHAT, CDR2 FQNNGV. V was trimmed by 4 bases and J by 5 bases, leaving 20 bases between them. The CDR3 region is CASSSKGGGAGTGELFF. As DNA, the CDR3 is TGTGCCAGCAGCTCAAAGGGAGGGGGCGCGGGAACCGGGGAGCTGTTTTTT.

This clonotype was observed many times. The CDR3 sequence: CASSHFSGRDNNEQFF. In DNA, the CDR3 is TGTGCCAGCAGCCACTTTAGCGGGAGGGACAACAATGAGCAGTTCTTC. V and J are TRBV3-1 and TRBJ2-1; 11 bases match TRBD2. Germline V gives CDR1 LGHDT, CDR2 YNNKEL (reference sequence). CDR3 length: 16 residues. V lost 3 bases, J lost 5 bases, and 6 bases stayed unmatched.

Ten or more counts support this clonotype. The CDR3 nucleotides are TGTGCCAGCAGCTTAGCGCCGGGGGACAATGAGCAGTTCTTC. It is translated as CASSLAPGDNEQFF. The rearrangement links TRBV7-6 to TRBJ2-1, with D perhaps matching TRBD2 (6 bases). The CDR3 extends over 14 amino acids. CDR1 is SGHVS, CDR2 FNYEAQ, per germline. Trimming removed 0 bases from V and 5 bases from J, with 8 bases in between.

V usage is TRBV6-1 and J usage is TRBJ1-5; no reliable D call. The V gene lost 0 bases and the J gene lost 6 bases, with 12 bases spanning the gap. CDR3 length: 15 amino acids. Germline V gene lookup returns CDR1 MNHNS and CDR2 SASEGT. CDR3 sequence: CASSEAVGRPQPQHF. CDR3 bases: TGTGCCAGCAGTGAAGCGGTTGGGCGGCCTCAGCCCCAGCATTTT.

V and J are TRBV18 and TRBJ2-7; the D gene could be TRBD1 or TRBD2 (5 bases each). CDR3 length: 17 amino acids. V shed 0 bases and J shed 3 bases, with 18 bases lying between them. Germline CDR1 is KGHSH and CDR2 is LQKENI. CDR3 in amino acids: CASSPPAGPGAGYEQYF. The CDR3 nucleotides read TGTGCCAGCTCACCACCGGCAGGGCCCGGGGCTGGCTACGAGCAGTACTTC.

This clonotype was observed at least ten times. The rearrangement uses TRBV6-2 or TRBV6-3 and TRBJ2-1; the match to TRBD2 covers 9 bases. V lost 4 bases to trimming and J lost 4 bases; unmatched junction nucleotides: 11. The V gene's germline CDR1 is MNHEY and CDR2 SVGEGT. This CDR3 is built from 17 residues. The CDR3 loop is CASSSEAGGHSYNEQFF. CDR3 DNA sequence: TGTGCCAGCAGTTCCGAAGCGGGAGGACACTCTTACAATGAGCAGTTCTTC.

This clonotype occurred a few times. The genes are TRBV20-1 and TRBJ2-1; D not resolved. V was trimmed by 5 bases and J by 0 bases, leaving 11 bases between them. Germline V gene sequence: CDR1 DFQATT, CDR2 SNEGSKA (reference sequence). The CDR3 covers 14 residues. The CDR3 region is CSAETWSSYNEQFF. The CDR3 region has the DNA TGCAGTGCTGAGACTTGGAGCTCCTACAATGAGCAGTTCTTC.

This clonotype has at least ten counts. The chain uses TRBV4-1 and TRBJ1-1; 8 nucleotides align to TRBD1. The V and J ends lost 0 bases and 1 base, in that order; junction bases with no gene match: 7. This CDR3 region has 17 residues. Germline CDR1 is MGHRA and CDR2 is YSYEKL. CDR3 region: CASSQDRGRATNTEAFF. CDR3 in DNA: TGCGCCAGCAGCCAAGACAGGGGGCGCGCAACGAACACTGAAGCTTTCTTT.

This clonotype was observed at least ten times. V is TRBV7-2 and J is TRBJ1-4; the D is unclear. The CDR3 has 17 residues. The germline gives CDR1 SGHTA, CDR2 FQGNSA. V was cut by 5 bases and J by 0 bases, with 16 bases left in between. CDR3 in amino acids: CASSPRAGPATNEKLFF. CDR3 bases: TGTGCCAGCAGCCCAAGGGCAGGTCCTGCAACTAATGAAAAACTGTTTTTT.

In DNA form, the CDR3 reads TGTGCCAGCAGCTTAGGACAGGGTGTCGAGCCCCAGCATTTT. Protein product: CASSLGQGVEPQHF. The chain is built from TRBV7-9 and TRBJ1-5; TRBD1 matches at 7 bases. The trim removed 1 base at V and 8 bases at J, leaving 5 bases unmatched. The CDR3 contains 14 residues. The germline V gene encodes CDR1 SEHNR and CDR2 FQNEAQ (reference sequence).

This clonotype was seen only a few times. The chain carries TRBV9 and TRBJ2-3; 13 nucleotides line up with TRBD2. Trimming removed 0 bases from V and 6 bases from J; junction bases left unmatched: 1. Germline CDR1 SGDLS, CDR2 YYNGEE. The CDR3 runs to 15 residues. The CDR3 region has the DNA TGTGCCAGCAGCGTAGGGGGACTAGCGGGGGATACGCAGTATTTT. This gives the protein CASSVGGLAGDTQYF.

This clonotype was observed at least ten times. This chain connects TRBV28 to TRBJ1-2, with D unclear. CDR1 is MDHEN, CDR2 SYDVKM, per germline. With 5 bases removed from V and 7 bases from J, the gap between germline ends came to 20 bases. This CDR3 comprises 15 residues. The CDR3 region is CASSQDVTARAGYTF. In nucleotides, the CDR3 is TGTGCCAGCAGTCAAGACGTCACAGCTCGAGCTGGCTACACCTTC.

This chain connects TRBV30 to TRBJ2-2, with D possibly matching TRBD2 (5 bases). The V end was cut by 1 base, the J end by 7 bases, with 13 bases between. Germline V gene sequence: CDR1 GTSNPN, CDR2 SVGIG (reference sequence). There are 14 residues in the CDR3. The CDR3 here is CAWSGGSLVGELFF. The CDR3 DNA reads TGTGCCTGGAGTGGTGGGAGTCTGGTCGGGGAGCTGTTTTTT.

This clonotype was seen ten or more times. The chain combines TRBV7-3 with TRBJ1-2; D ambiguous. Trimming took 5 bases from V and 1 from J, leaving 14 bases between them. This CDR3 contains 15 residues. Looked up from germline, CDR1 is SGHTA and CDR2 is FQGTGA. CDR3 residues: CASSHFDSINYGYTF. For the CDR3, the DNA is TGTGCCAGCAGCCATTTTGATTCAATTAACTATGGCTACACCTTC.

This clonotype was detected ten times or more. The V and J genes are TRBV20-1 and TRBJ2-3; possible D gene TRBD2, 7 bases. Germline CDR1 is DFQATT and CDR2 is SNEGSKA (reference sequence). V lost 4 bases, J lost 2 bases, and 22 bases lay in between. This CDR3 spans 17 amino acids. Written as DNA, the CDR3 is TGCAGTGCTAAGGGGGTGGCGGGAGTGATCAACACAGATACGCAGTATTTT. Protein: CSAKGVAGVINTDTQYF.

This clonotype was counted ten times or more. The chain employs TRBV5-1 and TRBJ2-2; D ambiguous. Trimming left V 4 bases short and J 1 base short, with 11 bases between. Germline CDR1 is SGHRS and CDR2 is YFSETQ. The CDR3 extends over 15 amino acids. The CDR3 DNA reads TGCGCCAGCAGCCCCGGTCTACTGAACACCGGGGAGCTGTTTTTT. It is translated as CASSPGLLNTGELFF.

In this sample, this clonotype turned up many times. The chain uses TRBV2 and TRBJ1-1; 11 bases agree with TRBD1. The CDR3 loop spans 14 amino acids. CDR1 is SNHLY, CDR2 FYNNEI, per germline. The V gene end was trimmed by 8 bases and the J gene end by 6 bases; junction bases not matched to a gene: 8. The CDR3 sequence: CASWGGQGEAEAFF. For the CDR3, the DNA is TGTGCCAGCTGGGGGGGACAGGGGGAGGCTGAAGCTTTCTTT.

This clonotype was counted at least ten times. The CDR3 sequence is CASKHAGGPNQPQHF. CDR3 nucleotides: TGTGCCAGCAAGCATGCGGGGGGCCCGAATCAGCCCCAGCATTTT. The chain combines TRBV28 with TRBJ1-5; TRBD1 is a possible D gene (6 bases). The CDR3 runs to 15 residues. V was cut by 7 bases and J by 4 bases, with 17 bases left in between. Looked up from germline, CDR1 is MDHEN and CDR2 is SYDVKM.

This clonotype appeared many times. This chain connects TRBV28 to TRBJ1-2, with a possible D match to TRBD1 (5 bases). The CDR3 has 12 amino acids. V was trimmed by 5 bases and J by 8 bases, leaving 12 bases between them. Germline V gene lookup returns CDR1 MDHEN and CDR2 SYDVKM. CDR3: CASSTRVFGYTF. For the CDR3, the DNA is TGTGCCAGCAGTACCAGGGTGTTCGGCTACACCTTC.

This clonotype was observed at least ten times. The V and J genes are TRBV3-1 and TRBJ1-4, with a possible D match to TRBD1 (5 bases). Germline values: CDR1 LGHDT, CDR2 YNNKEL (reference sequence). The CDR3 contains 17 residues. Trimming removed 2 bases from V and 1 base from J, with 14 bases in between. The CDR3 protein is CASSQWRQGRTNEKLFF. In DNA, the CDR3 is TGTGCCAGCAGCCAATGGCGGCAGGGCAGAACTAATGAAAAACTGTTTTTT.

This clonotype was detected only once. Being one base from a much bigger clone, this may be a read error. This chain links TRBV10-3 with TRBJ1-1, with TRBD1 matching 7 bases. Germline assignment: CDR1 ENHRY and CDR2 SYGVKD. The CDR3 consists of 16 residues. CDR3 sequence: CAISGTGWSANTEVFF. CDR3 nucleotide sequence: TGTGCCATCAGTGGGACAGGATGGAGTGCTAACACTGAAGTTTTCTTT.

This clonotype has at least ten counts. Written as DNA, the CDR3 is TGTGCCAGCAGTGAAACAGGGGGCAAGCGGGGAAACACTGAAGCTTTCTTT. It translates to CASSETGGKRGNTEAFF. This chain uses TRBV12-3 or TRBV12-4 with TRBJ1-1; 9 nucleotides match TRBD1. V was clipped by 5 bases and J by 2 bases; unmatched bases: 12. The CDR3 covers 17 residues.